These 17 T cell receptor beta chains were all obtained from the same sample, sequenced in a study of shared clonotypes between healthy human individuals (dated by TCRdb to the early 2020s). Library prep was done by the immunoSEQ multiplex PCR assay. Imported from immuneACCESS, the table was reduced by TCRdb to in-frame sequences with V and J called. These copies leave out some clones; in studies compared against another copy, an unresolved V gene accounts for under half, and the cause of the remainder is not known. The sample table holds about 500,000 clones, of which around 77% were seen once. Together, the top ten hold approximately 12% of the sample. Sequencing was carried out using PBMCs. The receptor source for this set is a woman aged 40 to 55 in good health. Some clones in this sample may be carry-over from other donors' samples.

The chain is built from TRBV5-6 and TRBJ2-7, with D possibly being TRBD2 (6 bases). The germline gives CDR1 SGHDT, CDR2 YYEEEE. This CDR3 comprises 14 residues. V lost 1 base to trimming and J lost 4 bases, with 12 bases between them. CDR3 sequence reads: CASSLRGFGYEQYF. In DNA, the CDR3 is TGTGCCAGCAGCTTGCGGGGGTTTGGTTACGAGCAGTACTTC.

The sample holds many counts of this clone. The chain employs TRBV7-9 and TRBJ2-7, with TRBD2 matching 11 bases. The J segment lost 4 bases and the V segment lost 8 bases, leaving 7 bases of the junction unmatched. Per germline, CDR1 SEHNR and CDR2 FQNEAQ (reference sequence). The CDR3 is 14 residues long. The CDR3 is CASGPGLAEYEQYF. DNA of the CDR3: TGTGCCAGCGGCCCGGGACTAGCGGAATACGAGCAGTACTTC.

This clone has only one observation. The V and J genes are TRBV7-6 and TRBJ2-5, with D perhaps TRBD2 (6 bases). Trimming took 2 bases from V and 5 from J, leaving 15 bases between them. Looked up from germline, CDR1 is SGHVS and CDR2 is FNYEAQ. CDR3 length equals 15 residues. DNA for the CDR3: TGTGCCAGCAGCTTATATGCTCCGGGAGTGGAGACCCAGTACTTC. Translating it yields CASSLYAPGVETQYF.

CDR3 in DNA: TGTGCCAGCAGTAGGAGGGCGTCCGAGCAGTACTTC. Translation: CASSRRASEQYF. The chain uses TRBV6-1 and TRBJ2-7; D may be TRBD2 (6 bases). CDR1 and CDR2 (germline): MNHNS, SASEGT. V was clipped by 5 bases and J by 6 bases, with 11 bases between them. The CDR3 length is 12 residues.

The chain carries TRBV5-1 and TRBJ1-1, with 10 bases lining up with TRBD1. There are 14 residues in the CDR3. From germline, CDR1 is SGHRS and CDR2 YFSETQ. V lost 4 bases to trimming and J lost 5 bases; unmatched junction nucleotides: 5. The CDR3 nucleotides read TGCGCCAGCAGCGCGGGACAGGGGATGACTGAAGCTTTCTTT. Translation: CASSAGQGMTEAFF.

With regard to this clone: This likely stems from a read error, as it lies one base from a far larger clone. The chain links TRBV29-1 to TRBJ2-3; maybe TRBD1 (5 bases). Germline V lookup: CDR1 SQVTM, CDR2 ANQGSEA. CDR3 length: 14 residues. The V gene lost 5 bases and the J gene lost 5 bases, with 17 bases spanning the gap. Here the CDR3 DNA reads TGCAGCGTTCAGGCAGAAGGGGATCGAGATACGCAGTATTTT. It codes for CSVQAEGDRDTQYF.

For this clone: Since a far larger clone is one base different, this is likely a read error. CDR3 nucleotides: TGTGCCAGCAGTGGACACTTTCCTGGAAGCACCATATATTTT. Encoded protein: CASSGHFPGSTIYF. The chain is built from TRBV28 and TRBJ1-3, with D possibly matching TRBD1 (5 bases). Germline CDR1 is MDHEN and CDR2 is SYDVKM. The CDR3 has 14 amino acids.

The chain is built from TRBV10-3 and TRBJ2-1, with D tentatively TRBD2 (6 bases). Germline V gene sequence: CDR1 ENHRY, CDR2 SYGVKD. The length of the CDR3 is 13 residues. Trimming shortened V by 6 bases and J by 3 bases, and 9 bases separated the two germline ends. The CDR3 loop is CAISGLNYNEQFF. In DNA, the CDR3 is TGTGCCATCAGCGGACTAAACTACAATGAGCAGTTCTTC.

In its sample, this clone was seen many times. In the same sample, other DNA sequences code for this CDR3. The chain has TRBV5-1 and TRBJ1-1, with D possibly being TRBD1 (6 bases). V gave up 0 bases and J gave up 4 bases, with 19 bases separating them. The germline gives CDR1 SGHRS, CDR2 YFSETQ. This CDR3 is 17 amino acids long. This chain's CDR3 is CASSLVSTGTFVTEAFF. In DNA form, the CDR3 reads TGCGCCAGCAGCTTGGTCTCGACAGGTACTTTCGTCACTGAAGCTTTCTTT.

This clone was seen many times. This sample also contains other DNA sequences that code for the same CDR3. This chain connects TRBV4-2 to TRBJ1-4; 10 positions agree with TRBD1. The CDR3 covers 16 residues. Trimming at V came to 3 bases and at J to 7 bases, leaving 8 bases not matched to a gene. Per the germline V gene, CDR1 is LGHNA and CDR2 is YNFKEQ. In DNA form, the CDR3 reads TGTGCCAGCAGCCAGGGCCAGGGACAGGGGTTTGAAAAACTGTTTTTT. Its translation: CASSQGQGQGFEKLFF.

The genes are TRBV5-4 and TRBJ2-3; 13 bases map to TRBD2. CDR3 length: 16 residues. The ends lost 4 bases at V and 2 bases at J; junction bases unmatched: 4. The germline V gene has CDR1 SGHNT and CDR2 YYREEE (reference sequence). The CDR3 reads CASSKGLAGNTDTQYF. The CDR3 DNA reads as TGTGCCAGCAGCAAGGGACTAGCGGGGAACACAGATACGCAGTATTTT.

The chain joins TRBV7-9 to TRBJ2-7; a weak D match, TRBD2 (6 bases). The CDR3 runs 15 residues. V lost 3 bases, J lost 5 bases, and 17 bases lay in between. The V gene's germline CDR1 is SEHNR and CDR2 FQNEAQ (reference sequence). Written as DNA, the CDR3 is TGTGCCAGCAGCTTGTACACACCGGGACTTCACGAGCAGTACTTC. Amino acid sequence: CASSLYTPGLHEQYF.

On this clone itself: A read error likely explains this, since a far larger clone differs by one base. J is TRBJ2-5 and V is TRBV30; a weak D match, TRBD2 (6 bases). The CDR3 spans 15 residues. Germline assignment: CDR1 GTSNPN and CDR2 SVGIG (reference sequence). CDR3 region: CTWSPGRGLQETQYF. CDR3 in DNA: TGTACCTGGAGTCCCGGGCGGGGATTGCAAGAGACCCAGTACTTC.

V and J are TRBV7-3 and TRBJ2-2; 7 nucleotides align to TRBD2. The trim removed 3 bases at V and 4 bases at J, leaving 5 bases unmatched. The V gene's germline CDR1 is SGHTA and CDR2 FQGTGA. The CDR3 extends over 15 amino acids. The CDR3 protein is CASSFGSGFTGELFF. The CDR3 DNA reads TGTGCCAGCAGCTTTGGTAGCGGGTTCACCGGGGAGCTGTTTTTT.

This clone was seen only a few times. At one end, the junction sequence differs from germline, possibly due to a read error. Other DNA sequences in this sample translate to the same CDR3. The gene calls are TRBV19 and TRBJ1-1; D not resolved. This CDR3 has 14 amino acids. Per germline, CDR1 LNHDA and CDR2 SQIVND (reference sequence). DNA of the CDR3: TGTGCCAGTAGTCGTTTGGGAATGAACACTGAAGCCTTCTTT. This codes for CASSRLGMNTEAFF.

As regards this clone: A far larger clone differs by one base, so this is likely a read error. The same CDR3 arises from other DNA sequences in this sample as well. The rearrangement uses TRBV2 and TRBJ1-1; 9 bases align to TRBD1. The germline V gene has CDR1 SNHLY and CDR2 FYNNEI. J gave up 8 bases and V 6 bases, and 7 bases lay outside the gene matches. CDR3 length: 13 amino acids. The CDR3 DNA reads as TGTGCCAGCAGGGCGGACAGGGGCTCAGAAGCTTTCTTT. Its protein is CASRADRGSEAFF.

There are a few counts of this clone. This sequence joins TRBV27 and TRBJ2-1, with 9 bases lining up with TRBD2. V gave up 3 bases and J gave up 8 bases; unmatched junction bases: 14. The CDR3 is 17 amino acids. Germline CDR1 MNHEY, CDR2 SMNVEV (reference sequence). CDR3 residues: CASSFGLAGFIADEQFF. In nucleotides, the CDR3 is TGTGCCAGCAGTTTCGGGCTAGCGGGATTCATTGCCGATGAGCAGTTCTTC.